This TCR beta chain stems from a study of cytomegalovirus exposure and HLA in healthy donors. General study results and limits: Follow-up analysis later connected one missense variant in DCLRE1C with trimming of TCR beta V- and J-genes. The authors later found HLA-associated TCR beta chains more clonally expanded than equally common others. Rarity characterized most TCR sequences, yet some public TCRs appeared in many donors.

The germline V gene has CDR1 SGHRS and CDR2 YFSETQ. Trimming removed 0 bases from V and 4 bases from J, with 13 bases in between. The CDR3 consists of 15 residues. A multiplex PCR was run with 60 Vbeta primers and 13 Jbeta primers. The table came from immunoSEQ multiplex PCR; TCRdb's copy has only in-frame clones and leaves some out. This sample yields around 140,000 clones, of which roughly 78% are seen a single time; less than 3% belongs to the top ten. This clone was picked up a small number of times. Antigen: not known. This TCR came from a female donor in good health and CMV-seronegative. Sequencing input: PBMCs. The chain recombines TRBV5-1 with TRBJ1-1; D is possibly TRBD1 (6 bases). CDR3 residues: CASSLGAGVGTEAFF. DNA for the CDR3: TGCGCCAGCAGCTTGGGGGCAGGGGTGGGCACTGAAGCTTTCTTT.